This T cell receptor beta chain was obtained from a study of shared clonotypes between healthy human individuals. Terminally differentiated effector memory CD45RA+ cells were excluded by CCR7 positive selection of CD45RO-negative cells. Some clones are missing from TCRdb's copy, which holds only in-frame ones; the method was immunoSEQ multiplex PCR. The sample holds roughly 550,000 clones, roughly 96% seen once. This clone was seen just once. CDR1 is MGHRA and CDR2 is YSYEKL in the germline V gene. Trimming cost V 4 bases and J 2 bases, with 11 bases left between them. The CDR3 sequence is 14 residues long.

The source material was naive CD8+ T cells sorted from blood. This receptor was identified in a woman younger than 45 in good health. This sequence joins TRBV4-1 and TRBJ1-1; the D gene is possibly TRBD1 (6 bases). The chain's CDR3 is CASSLRTANTEAFF. As DNA, the CDR3 is TGCGCCAGCAGCCTAAGGACAGCTAACACTGAAGCTTTCTTT.